This TCR beta chain is drawn from a study of blood T cells in healthy people across ages. Whole-study findings and limits: Aged donors had fewer naive CD4+ cells and lower diversity than long-lived donors.

The sample holds one count of this clonotype. Its antigen is still unknown. The use of a sample-barcoded 5' primer and a J-beta primer mix characterized a second PCR of about 6 to 11 cycles. TCRdb analysed the 5' RACE reads with MiXCR anew, one entry per CDR3 protein. The data hold about 1.8 million distinct CDR3 sequences, with around 50% observed a single time. Those donating, healthy Caucasian individuals from Russia, were aged about 6 to 100. Each sample gave at least 6.5 million isolated PBMCs. The V gene's germline CDR1 is MGHRA and CDR2 YSYEKL. This CDR3 spans 17 amino acids. The germline V and J ends were trimmed by 1 base and 0 bases, with 13 bases remaining between them.

This clonotype was sampled from a woman between 35 and 50 years old in good health. The rearrangement joins TRBV4-1 to TRBJ2-1; D possibly corresponds to TRBD1 (5 bases). The source material was blood. The CDR3 spells CASSQAPRGSSYNEQFF. The CDR3 DNA follows: TGCGCCAGCAGCCAAGCACCTAGGGGTAGCTCCTACAATGAGCAGTTCTTC.